Sequencing of this T cell receptor beta chain was carried out in a study of cytomegalovirus exposure and HLA in healthy donors. The PCR employed 60 Vbeta primers together with 13 Jbeta primers. This table comes from immunoSEQ multiplex PCR, and its TCRdb copy is limited to in-frame clones, with some not included. The profile shows 150,000 or so clones, 70% to 75% of them singletons. Study findings and constraints: Most TCR beta V segments were productive about 90% or about 30% of the time in an earlier analysis. CMV serostatus was the sole immune exposure data available.

CDR1 and CDR2 from the germline V gene are SGDLS and YYNGEE. V was pared by 0 bases and J by 6 bases, with 13 bases between. This CDR3 contains 15 residues. Regarding this clone: The antigen is undetermined.

Sequenced: PBMCs. The V call is TRBV9, the J call TRBJ2-1; D is possibly TRBD2 (5 bases). The origin of this receptor is a male donor in good health and CMV-seronegative. CDR3 sequence reads: CASSVGGSIVNEQFF. CDR3 DNA: TGTGCCAGCAGCGTAGGCGGGTCTATCGTCAATGAGCAGTTCTTC.